The 22 T cell receptor beta chains below come from one sample, sequenced in a study of blood T cell repertoires in COVID-19. TCRdb keeps only in-frame clones here, not all; method: immunoSEQ multiplex PCR. There are about 110,000 clones in the sample; about 88% occur only once, and 2% to 2.5% lies in the top ten. The sample was peripheral blood. Every receptor here comes from a human donor in a cohort sampled during active COVID-19.

The rearrangement joins TRBV18 to TRBJ2-7; a possible D gene is TRBD1 (6 bases). Trimming took off 5 bases at V and 5 bases at J, with 19 bases between the two ends. There are 15 residues in the CDR3. Germline CDR1 reads KGHSH; CDR2 reads LQKENI. The CDR3 sequence: CASSLNRAAYDEQYF. In nucleotides, the CDR3 is TGTGCCAGCTCATTAAACAGGGCGGCCTACGACGAGCAGTACTTC.

The chain employs TRBV28 and TRBJ1-2; D not certain. This CDR3 has 14 amino acids. Germline values: CDR1 MDHEN, CDR2 SYDVKM. V was trimmed by 6 bases and J by 2 bases, leaving 13 bases between them. In DNA form, the CDR3 reads TGTGCCAGCAGCTTTTCCTCAGTGAACTATGGCTACACCTTC. This translates into CASSFSSVNYGYTF.

V gene TRBV6-5 combines with J gene TRBJ2-7; D gene ambiguous. With 2 bases removed from V and 3 bases from J, the gap between germline ends came to 11 bases. The CDR3 sequence is 14 residues long. Germline V gene sequence: CDR1 MNHEY, CDR2 SVGAGI. CDR3: CASSYRAAHYEQYF. CDR3 nucleotide sequence: TGTGCCAGCAGTTACCGCGCGGCCCACTACGAGCAGTACTTC.

V gene TRBV5-1 combines with J gene TRBJ1-2; 8 bases are a match to TRBD1. V dropped 4 bases and J dropped 6; count of bases not matched to a gene: 11. CDR1 is SGHRS and CDR2 is YFSETQ in the germline V gene. The CDR3 length is 15 residues. The CDR3 nucleotides read TGCGCCAGCAGCACAGCGGACAGGGTCGGCAATGGCTACACCTTC. Its protein product is CASSTADRVGNGYTF.

This rearrangement joins TRBV29-1 to TRBJ2-3; 12 nucleotides line up with TRBD2. V trimming: 6 bases; J trimming: 6 bases; junction bases outside the gene matches: 7. The germline CDR1 and CDR2 sequences are SQVTM and ANQGSEA. This CDR3 region has 14 residues. The CDR3 nucleotides are TGCAGCGTCTCTAGCGGGGGGGCTCGGGATACGCAGTATTTT. It is translated as CSVSSGGARDTQYF.

The rearrangement uses TRBV4-1 and TRBJ2-2, with 9 bases lining up with TRBD2. This CDR3 region has 17 residues. V gave up 0 bases and J gave up 7 bases; unmatched junction bases: 9. The germline V gene has CDR1 MGHRA and CDR2 YSYEKL. This CDR3 is CASSQDPAGGIDGELFF. CDR3 nucleotides: TGCGCCAGCAGCCAAGACCCCGCGGGAGGGATCGACGGGGAGCTGTTTTTT.

The chain carries TRBV4-1 and TRBJ2-7; 14 bases fit TRBD2. The length of the CDR3 is 16 residues. CDR1 is MGHRA and CDR2 is YSYEKL in the germline V gene. The V and J ends lost 3 bases and 5 bases, in that order; junction bases with no gene match: 6. The CDR3 region has the DNA TGCGCCAGCAGCCAGCGACTAGCGGGAGGGTCCCACGAGCAGTACTTC. Protein: CASSQRLAGGSHEQYF.

The V call is TRBV12-3 or TRBV12-4, the J call TRBJ2-3, with D unclear. CDR3 length equals 13 residues. The ends were cut back, 2 bases at V and 4 bases at J, with 7 bases in the middle. CDR3 sequence (DNA): TGTGCCAGCAGTTTAACAGTGGCAGATACGCAGTATTTT. It translates to CASSLTVADTQYF.

The chain employs TRBV5-4 and TRBJ2-3, with TRBD1 matching over 8 bases. The CDR3 has 13 residues. Germline CDR1 and CDR2: SGHNT and YYREEE (reference sequence). The junction had 1 base not matched to a gene; V was cut back by 6 bases and J by 1 base. CDR3: CASKGQGTDTQYF. CDR3 in DNA: TGTGCCAGCAAGGGACAGGGCACAGATACGCAGTATTTT. Using reference TRBV5-4 and TRBJ2-3 for the parts outside the CDR3, the full variable domain is ETGVTQSPTHLIKTRGQQVTLRCSSQSGHNTVSWYQQALGQGPQFIFQYYREEENGRGNFPPRFSGLQFPNYSSELNVNALELDDSALYLCASKGQGTDTQYFGPGTRLTVL.

This rearrangement joins TRBV9 to TRBJ1-5, with 10 positions matching TRBD1. The CDR3 is made up of 21 amino acids. In germline, CDR1 is SGDLS, CDR2 YYNGEE. Unmatched junction bases numbered 25, after V lost 3 bases and J lost 7 bases. The CDR3 protein is CASSAPGGDRGRGATGQPQHF. The CDR3 DNA is TGTGCCAGCAGCGCCCCCGGGGGGGACAGGGGAAGAGGGGCAACAGGGCAGCCCCAGCATTTT.

The DNA of the CDR3 is TGTGCCAGCAGCTTAGTTTTCGGGAGCTCCTACAATGAGCAGTTCTTC. Translating it yields CASSLVFGSSYNEQFF. The J gene is TRBJ2-1, the V gene TRBV7-9, with a tentative D call TRBD2 (6 bases). CDR1 and CDR2 (germline): SEHNR, FQNEAQ (reference sequence). The CDR3 sequence is 16 residues long. Trimming left V 1 base short and J 0 bases short, with 10 bases between.

The genes are TRBV29-1 and TRBJ1-5, with 7 bases identical to TRBD1. The germline V gene has CDR1 SQVTM and CDR2 ANQGSEA. This CDR3 region has 13 residues. Trimming cost V 4 bases and J 9 bases; bases outside gene matches: 9. The CDR3 is CSVVTGAGGPQHF. The CDR3 DNA reads as TGCAGCGTTGTAACAGGGGCGGGCGGGCCCCAGCATTTT.

The chain is built from TRBV5-1 and TRBJ2-7, with TRBD2 matching over 8 bases. Germline V gene lookup returns CDR1 SGHRS and CDR2 YFSETQ. The ends lost 2 bases at V and 4 bases at J; junction bases unmatched: 11. CDR3 length equals 16 residues. This CDR3 reads CASSLSESGRGYEQYF. In nucleotides, the CDR3 is TGCGCCAGCAGCTTATCGGAGAGCGGGAGAGGATACGAGCAGTACTTC.

The chain recombines TRBV4-1 with TRBJ2-5; a weak D match, TRBD1 (5 bases). This CDR3 has 14 residues. V dropped 1 base and J dropped 4 bases, with 10 bases sitting between them. Germline V gives CDR1 MGHRA, CDR2 YSYEKL. CDR3 protein: CASSQVSGPETQYF. The CDR3 DNA reads as TGCGCCAGCAGCCAAGTGTCAGGGCCAGAGACCCAGTACTTC.

V is TRBV9 and J is TRBJ2-6; the D gene is possibly TRBD1 (6 bases). CDR3 length: 14 amino acids. Trimming took 3 bases from V and 2 from J, leaving 6 bases between them. The germline CDR1 and CDR2 sequences are SGDLS and YYNGEE. CDR3: CASSAGAGANVLTF. In DNA, the CDR3 is TGTGCCAGCAGCGCAGGGGCTGGGGCCAACGTCCTGACTTTC.

The V gene is TRBV28, the J gene TRBJ1-1; no firm D call. The CDR3 is 14 amino acids. Trimming removed 4 bases from V and 0 bases from J, with 9 bases in between. Germline V gives CDR1 MDHEN, CDR2 SYDVKM. The CDR3 loop is CASSSHYMNTEAFF. The CDR3 DNA sequence: TGTGCCAGCAGTTCCCACTACATGAACACTGAAGCTTTCTTT.

This clone was detected once. The V gene is TRBV2, the J gene TRBJ1-2, with a weak D call TRBD1 (5 bases). The germline V gene has CDR1 SNHLY and CDR2 FYNNEI. With 1 base removed from V and 7 bases from J, the gap between germline ends came to 10 bases. The CDR3 is 13 amino acids. As DNA, the CDR3 is TGTGCCAGCAGTGAAGTGGGGGGAGGTGGCTACACCTTC. It encodes CASSEVGGGGYTF.

The chain has TRBV6-1 and TRBJ1-6; D is undetermined. The V end lost 0 bases, the J end lost 0 bases, and 9 bases lay between the germline ends. Per the germline V gene, CDR1 is MNHNS and CDR2 is SASEGT. The CDR3 length is 17 residues. The CDR3 coding sequence is TGTGCCAGCAGTGAAGCGGCAACGGGCTCCTATAATTCACCCCTCCACTTT. Amino acid sequence: CASSEAATGSYNSPLHF.

This chain joins TRBV9 and TRBJ2-1, with 13 nucleotides matching TRBD2. The trim removed 4 bases at V and 10 bases at J, leaving 11 bases unmatched. This CDR3 has 16 amino acids. Germline V gene data show CDR1 as SGDLS and CDR2 as YYNGEE. CDR3 nucleotide sequence: TGTGCCAGCAGCAGAACTAGCGGGAGGGCCTCGAGGGAGCAGTTCTTC. The encoded protein is CASSRTSGRASREQFF.

The chain recombines TRBV19 with TRBJ1-6; 7 bases are a match to TRBD1. J was trimmed by 4 bases and V by 3 bases; bases with no gene match: 6. This CDR3 is built from 16 residues. Germline-derived CDR1 and CDR2 are LNHDA and SQIVND (reference sequence). CDR3 region: CASSIVGQAYNSPLHF. The DNA for the CDR3 is TGTGCCAGTAGTATCGTAGGACAGGCTTATAATTCACCCCTCCACTTT. Full variable domain (rest looked up from reference TRBV19 and TRBJ1-6): DGGITQSPKYLFRKEGQNVTLSCEQNLNHDAMYWYRQDPGQGLRLIYYSQIVNDFQKGDIAEGYSVSREKKESFPLTVTSAQKNPTAFYLCASSIVGQAYNSPLHFGNGTRLTVT.

The chain links TRBV3-1 (or the pseudogene TRBV3-2) to TRBJ1-2; TRBD1 might be the D (6 bases). The germline gives CDR1 LGHDT, CDR2 YNNKEL (reference sequence). V gave up 7 bases and J gave up 7 bases, with 22 bases separating them. The CDR3 is made up of 15 amino acids. This CDR3 reads CASTSGGPARGGYTF. For the CDR3, the DNA is TGTGCCAGCACGAGCGGGGGGCCGGCAAGGGGTGGCTACACCTTC.

The chain recombines TRBV20-1 with TRBJ2-7; D is perhaps TRBD2 (6 bases). Trimming left V 3 bases short and J 5 bases short, with 17 bases between. The CDR3 has 14 residues. Germline lookup yields CDR1 DFQATT and CDR2 SNEGSKA (reference sequence). CDR3 sequence (DNA): TGCAGTGCTAGTGGGAGGAGCGCCCTGAACGAGCAGTACTTC. It yields the protein CSASGRSALNEQYF.